This T cell receptor beta chain stems from a study of CXCR3-negative and CXCR3-positive naive CD8 T cells. The authors prepared UMI-labeled TRB cDNA libraries by 5' RACE. TCRdb reprocessed the 5' RACE reads and reports one entry per CDR3 protein, with no DNA. This sample's table reports about 150,000 distinct CDR3 sequences. Findings and caveats of the study: TRB CDR3s of CXCR3-positive naive cells were more hydrophobic than those of CXCR3-negative naive cells.

To note about this clonotype: Its matching antigen is unknown.

This TCR was recovered from a human donor in good health. Some clones in this sample may be carry-over from other donors' samples. Sequenced: naive CXCR3+ CD8+ T cells from blood. Subset described: CD45RO-CCR7+CD27+CD95- naive CD8+ T cells expressing CXCR3 (TNR3+).

The CDR3 region is CATKRERGEYFETQYF. The chain carries TRBV28 and TRBJ2-5; TCRdb returns TRBD2, unconfirmable since there is no DNA. There are 16 residues in the CDR3. Germline lookup yields CDR1 MDHEN and CDR2 SYDVKM.